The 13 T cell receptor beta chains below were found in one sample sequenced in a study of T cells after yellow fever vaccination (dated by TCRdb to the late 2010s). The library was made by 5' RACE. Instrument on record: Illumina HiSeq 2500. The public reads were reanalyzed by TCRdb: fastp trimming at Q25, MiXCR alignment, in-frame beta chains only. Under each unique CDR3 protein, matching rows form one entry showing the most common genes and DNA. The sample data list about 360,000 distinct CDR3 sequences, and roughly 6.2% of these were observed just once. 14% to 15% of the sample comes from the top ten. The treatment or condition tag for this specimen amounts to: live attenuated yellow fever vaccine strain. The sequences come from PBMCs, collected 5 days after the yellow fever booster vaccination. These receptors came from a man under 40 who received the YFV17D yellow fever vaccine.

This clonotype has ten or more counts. The CDR3 spells CASSHQTGSGETQYF. CDR3 bases: TGCGCCAGCAGCCATCAGACAGGGTCGGGAGAGACCCAGTACTTC. The chain recombines TRBV4-3 with TRBJ2-5; 7 positions match TRBD1. The ends lost 3 bases at V and 4 bases at J; junction bases unmatched: 8. CDR3 size: 15 residues. CDR1 LGHNA and CDR2 YSLEER come from the germline V gene.

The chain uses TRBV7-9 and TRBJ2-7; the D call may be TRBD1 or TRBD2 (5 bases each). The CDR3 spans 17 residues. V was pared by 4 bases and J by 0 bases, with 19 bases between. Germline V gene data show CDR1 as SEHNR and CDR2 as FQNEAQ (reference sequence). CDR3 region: CASSSGLPGFSSYEQYF. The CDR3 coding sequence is TGTGCCAGCAGCTCGGGGCTACCGGGCTTTAGCTCCTACGAGCAGTACTTC.

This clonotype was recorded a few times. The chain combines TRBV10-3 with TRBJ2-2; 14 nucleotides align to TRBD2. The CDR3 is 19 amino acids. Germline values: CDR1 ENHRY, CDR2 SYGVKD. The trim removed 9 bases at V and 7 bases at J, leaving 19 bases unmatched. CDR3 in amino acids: CAIGNPGLAGDTQYGELFF. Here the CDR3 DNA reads TGTGCCATAGGAAATCCGGGACTAGCGGGAGATACCCAATACGGGGAGCTGTTTTTT.

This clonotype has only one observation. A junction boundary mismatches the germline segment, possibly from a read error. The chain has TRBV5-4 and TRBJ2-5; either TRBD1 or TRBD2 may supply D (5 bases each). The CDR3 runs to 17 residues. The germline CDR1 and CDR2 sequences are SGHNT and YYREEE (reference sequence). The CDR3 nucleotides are TGTGCCATCAGCTCGGGGCTCCTCTCCTGGGGCCAAGAGACCCAGTACTTC. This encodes CAISSGLLSWGQETQYF.

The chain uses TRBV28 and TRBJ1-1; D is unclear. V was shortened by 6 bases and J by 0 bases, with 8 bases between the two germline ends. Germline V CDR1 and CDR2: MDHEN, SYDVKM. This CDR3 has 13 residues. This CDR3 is CASSLKLNTEAFF. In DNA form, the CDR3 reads TGTGCCAGCAGCCTAAAGTTGAACACTGAAGCTTTCTTT.

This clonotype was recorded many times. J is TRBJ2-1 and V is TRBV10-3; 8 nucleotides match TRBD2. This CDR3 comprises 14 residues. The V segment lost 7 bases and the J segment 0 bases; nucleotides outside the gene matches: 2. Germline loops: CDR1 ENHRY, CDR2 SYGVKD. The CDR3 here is CAITSGSSYNEQFF. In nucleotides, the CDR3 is TGTGCCATCACGAGCGGGAGCTCCTACAATGAGCAGTTCTTC.

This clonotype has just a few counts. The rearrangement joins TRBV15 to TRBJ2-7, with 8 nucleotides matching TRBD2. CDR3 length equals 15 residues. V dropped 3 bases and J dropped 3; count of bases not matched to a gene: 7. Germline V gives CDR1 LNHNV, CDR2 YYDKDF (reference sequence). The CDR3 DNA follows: TGTGCCACCAGCAGCCCGGGACTAGGCATCTACGAGCAGTACTTC. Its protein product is CATSSPGLGIYEQYF.

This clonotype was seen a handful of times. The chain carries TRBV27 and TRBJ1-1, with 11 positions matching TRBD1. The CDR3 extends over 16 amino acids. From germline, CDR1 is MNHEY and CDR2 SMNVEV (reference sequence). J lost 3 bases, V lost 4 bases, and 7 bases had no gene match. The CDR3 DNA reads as TGTGCCAGCAGTTCGTGGACAGGGGGCATGGACACTGAAGCTTTCTTT. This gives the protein CASSSWTGGMDTEAFF.

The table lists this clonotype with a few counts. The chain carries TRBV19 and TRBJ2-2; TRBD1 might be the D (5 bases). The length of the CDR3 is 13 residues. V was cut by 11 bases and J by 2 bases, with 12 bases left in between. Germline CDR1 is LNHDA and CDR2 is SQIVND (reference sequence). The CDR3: CAAQGYNTGELFF. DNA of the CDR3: TGTGCCGCTCAGGGTTACAACACCGGGGAGCTGTTTTTT.

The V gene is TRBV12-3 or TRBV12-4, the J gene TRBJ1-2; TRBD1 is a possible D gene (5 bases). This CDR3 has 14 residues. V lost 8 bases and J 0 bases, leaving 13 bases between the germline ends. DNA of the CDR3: TGTGCCAGCGGATTTGGGGGGGCTAACTATGGCTACACCTTC. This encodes CASGFGGANYGYTF.

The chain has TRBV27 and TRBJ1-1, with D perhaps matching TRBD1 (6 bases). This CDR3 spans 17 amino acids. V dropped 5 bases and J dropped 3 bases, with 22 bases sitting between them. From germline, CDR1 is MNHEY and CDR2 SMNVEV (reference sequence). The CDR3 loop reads CASSQLNEGGVDTEAFF. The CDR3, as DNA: TGTGCCAGCAGTCAGCTCAACGAGGGGGGTGTGGACACTGAAGCTTTCTTT.

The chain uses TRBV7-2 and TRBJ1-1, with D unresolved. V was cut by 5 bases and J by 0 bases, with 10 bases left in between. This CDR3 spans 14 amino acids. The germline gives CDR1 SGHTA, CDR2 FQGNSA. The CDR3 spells CASSAGPLNTEAFF. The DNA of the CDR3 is TGTGCCAGCAGCGCAGGACCGTTGAACACTGAAGCTTTCTTT.

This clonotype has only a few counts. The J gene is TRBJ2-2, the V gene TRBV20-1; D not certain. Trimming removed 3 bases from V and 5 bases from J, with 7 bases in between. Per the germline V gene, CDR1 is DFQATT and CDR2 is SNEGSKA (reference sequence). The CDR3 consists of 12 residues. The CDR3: CSARASTGELFF. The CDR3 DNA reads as TGCAGTGCTAGGGCCTCTACCGGGGAGCTGTTTTTT.